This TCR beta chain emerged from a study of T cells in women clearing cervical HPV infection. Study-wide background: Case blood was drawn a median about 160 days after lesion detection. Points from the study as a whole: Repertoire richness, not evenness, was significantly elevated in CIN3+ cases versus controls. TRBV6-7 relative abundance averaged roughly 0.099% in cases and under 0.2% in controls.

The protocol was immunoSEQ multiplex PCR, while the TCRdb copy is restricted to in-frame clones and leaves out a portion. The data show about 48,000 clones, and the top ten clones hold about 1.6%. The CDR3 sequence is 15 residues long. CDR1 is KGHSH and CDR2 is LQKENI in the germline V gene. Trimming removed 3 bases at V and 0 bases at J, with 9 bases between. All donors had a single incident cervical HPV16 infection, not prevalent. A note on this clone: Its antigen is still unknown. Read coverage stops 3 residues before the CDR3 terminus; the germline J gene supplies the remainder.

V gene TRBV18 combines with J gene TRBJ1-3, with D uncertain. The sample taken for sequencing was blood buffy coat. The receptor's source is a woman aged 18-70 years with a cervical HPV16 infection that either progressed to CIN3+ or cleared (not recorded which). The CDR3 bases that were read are TGTGCCAGCTCACCCAGTAAGAACTCTGGAAACACC. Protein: CASSPSKNSGNT. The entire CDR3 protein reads CASSPSKNSGNTIYF.